The next 10 T cell receptor beta chains were all read from a single sample in a study of T cell responses to AZD1222 COVID-19 vaccine. The data were produced by immunoSEQ multiplex PCR, yet TCRdb's version contains in-frame clones alone and is incomplete. This table holds about 120,000 clones, 85% to 90% found once. This sample comprised peripheral blood, obtained on day 0 of AZD1222 vaccination. Every receptor here comes from an adult in good health.

For the CDR3, the DNA is TGCGCCAGCAGCTTGGAATTCTTAGAACCCTACGAGCAGTACTTC. Translated, it gives CASSLEFLEPYEQYF. The chain has TRBV5-1 and TRBJ2-7; D unresolved. V lost 0 bases and J 2 bases, leaving 12 bases between the germline ends. CDR1 SGHRS and CDR2 YFSETQ come from the germline V gene. CDR3 length equals 15 residues.

The chain is built from TRBV5-1 and TRBJ1-1; the match to TRBD1 covers 7 bases. The V gene end was trimmed by 4 bases and the J gene end by 0 bases; junction bases not matched to a gene: 3. CDR1 SGHRS and CDR2 YFSETQ come from the germline V gene. This CDR3 contains 14 residues. CDR3 protein: CASSRGQMNTEAFF. CDR3 nucleotides: TGCGCCAGCAGCCGGGGACAGATGAACACTGAAGCTTTCTTT.

J is TRBJ2-7 and V is TRBV28; 10 bases match TRBD2. Trimming removed 5 bases from V and 5 bases from J; junction bases left unmatched: 6. Germline assignment: CDR1 MDHEN and CDR2 SYDVKM. This CDR3 comprises 14 residues. The CDR3 region has the DNA TGTGCCAGCAGTATAGCGGGGGGCCACAACGAGCAGTACTTC. Translation gives CASSIAGGHNEQYF.

The chain's CDR3 is CASSLAMGQGGTEAFF. CDR3 bases: TGCGCCAGCAGCTTGGCCATGGGACAGGGTGGCACTGAAGCTTTCTTT. The chain employs TRBV5-1 and TRBJ1-1; 9 positions agree with TRBD1. V was pared by 0 bases and J by 4 bases, with 7 bases of the junction left unmatched. This CDR3 region has 16 residues. CDR1 SGHRS and CDR2 YFSETQ come from the germline V gene.

The genes are TRBV2 and TRBJ1-2, with 8 positions matching TRBD1. Germline CDR1 SNHLY, CDR2 FYNNEI. The CDR3 loop spans 13 amino acids. Germline trimming cut 8 bases from V and 0 bases from J; bases unmatched to any gene: 2. The CDR3 sequence is CASGTGSNYGYTF. As DNA, the CDR3 is TGTGCCAGCGGGACAGGATCTAACTATGGCTACACCTTC.

This clone was seen a handful of times. The J gene is TRBJ2-7, the V gene TRBV5-1; TRBD2 matches 8 bases. The CDR3 spans 17 residues. From germline, CDR1 is SGHRS and CDR2 YFSETQ. After removal of 4 bases from V and 5 bases from J, the junction contained 17 bases not matched to a gene. The CDR3 bases are TGCGCCAGCAGCAGCGCTAGCGGGTCACGTCCTGGAAACGAGCAGTACTTC. It translates to CASSSASGSRPGNEQYF.

V usage is TRBV6-5 and J usage is TRBJ1-2; 7 positions match TRBD1. Germline loops: CDR1 MNHEY, CDR2 SVGAGI. CDR3 length: 13 residues. V trimming: 5 bases; J trimming: 7 bases; junction bases outside the gene matches: 7. The DNA of the CDR3 is TGTGCCAGCAGTACCAGGGGGTCAGGTGGCTACACCTTC. This translates into CASSTRGSGGYTF.

The chain carries TRBV7-9 and TRBJ1-1; perhaps TRBD1 as D (5 bases). The CDR3 contains 14 residues. Germline V gene lookup returns CDR1 SEHNR and CDR2 FQNEAQ (reference sequence). V gave up 3 bases and J gave up 3 bases, with 11 bases separating them. The CDR3 loop reads CASSFWGIYTEAFF. The CDR3 nucleotides read TGTGCCAGCAGCTTTTGGGGGATTTACACTGAAGCTTTCTTT.

The chain carries TRBV7-2 and TRBJ2-7; a weak D match, TRBD2 (6 bases). Germline V gene data show CDR1 as SGHTA and CDR2 as FQGNSA. Deletions cut 5 bases from V and 4 bases from J, with 15 bases between. This CDR3 has 14 residues. CDR3 residues: CASSPNFGGYEQYF. CDR3 nucleotide sequence: TGTGCCAGCAGCCCAAACTTTGGGGGGTACGAGCAGTACTTC. Looking up the rest from reference TRBV7-2 and TRBJ2-7 gives the full variable domain: GAGVSQSPSNKVTEKGKDVELRCDPISGHTALYWYRQSLGQGLEFLIYFQGNSAPDKSGLPSDRFSAERTGGSVSTLTIQRTQQEDSAVYLCASSPNFGGYEQYFGPGTRLTVT.

A single count supports this clone. V is TRBV29-1 and J is TRBJ1-2, with no clear D. The CDR3 has 14 amino acids. V was shortened by 7 bases and J by 0 bases, with 15 bases between the two germline ends. CDR1 is SQVTM, CDR2 ANQGSEA, per germline. The CDR3 loop reads CSAKDRGTNYGYTF. The CDR3 nucleotides read TGCAGCGCTAAAGACCGGGGTACTAACTATGGCTACACCTTC.